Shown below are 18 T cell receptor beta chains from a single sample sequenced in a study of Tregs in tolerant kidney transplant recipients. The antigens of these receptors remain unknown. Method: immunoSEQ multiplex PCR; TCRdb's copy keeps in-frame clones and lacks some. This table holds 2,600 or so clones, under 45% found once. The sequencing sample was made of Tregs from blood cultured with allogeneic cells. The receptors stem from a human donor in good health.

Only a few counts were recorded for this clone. The CDR3 nucleotides are TGTGCCAGCAGCCCTCGACAGTACAATGAGCAGTTCTTC. Protein product: CASSPRQYNEQFF. The rearrangement links TRBV5-4 to TRBJ2-1, with D perhaps matching TRBD1 (5 bases). Per germline, CDR1 SGHNT and CDR2 YYREEE (reference sequence). V dropped 4 bases and J dropped 4 bases, with 9 bases sitting between them. The CDR3 covers 13 residues.

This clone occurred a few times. Here the CDR3 DNA reads TGTGCCAGCTCCCTCCAGAGCTTGACTAGAGGGGTCGCGAACACCGGGGAGCTGTTTTTT. Amino acid sequence: CASSLQSLTRGVANTGELFF. This chain uses TRBV18 with TRBJ2-2, with D possibly TRBD2 on 6 matching bases. The germline V gene encodes CDR1 KGHSH and CDR2 LQKENI. CDR3 length equals 20 residues. V lost 6 bases, J lost 0 bases, and 26 bases lay in between.

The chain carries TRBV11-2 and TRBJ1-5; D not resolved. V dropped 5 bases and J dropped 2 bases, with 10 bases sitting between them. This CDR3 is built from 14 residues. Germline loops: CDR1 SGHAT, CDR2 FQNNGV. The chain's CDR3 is CASSPSPGNQPQHF. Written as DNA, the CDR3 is TGTGCCAGCAGCCCCTCCCCGGGCAATCAGCCCCAGCATTTT.

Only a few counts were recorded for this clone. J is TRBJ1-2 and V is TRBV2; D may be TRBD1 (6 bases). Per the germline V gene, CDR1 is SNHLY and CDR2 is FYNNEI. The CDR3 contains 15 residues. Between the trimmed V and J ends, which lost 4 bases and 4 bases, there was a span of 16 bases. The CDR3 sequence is CASSVLTTGPYGYTF. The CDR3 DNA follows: TGTGCCAGCAGTGTTCTTACGACAGGTCCCTATGGCTACACCTTC. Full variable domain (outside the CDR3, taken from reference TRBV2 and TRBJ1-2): EPEVTQTPSHQVTQMGQEVILRCVPISNHLYFYWYRQILGQKVEFLVSFYNNEISEKSEIFDDQFSVERPDGSNFTLKIRSTKLEDSAMYFCASSVLTTGPYGYTFGSGTRLTVV.

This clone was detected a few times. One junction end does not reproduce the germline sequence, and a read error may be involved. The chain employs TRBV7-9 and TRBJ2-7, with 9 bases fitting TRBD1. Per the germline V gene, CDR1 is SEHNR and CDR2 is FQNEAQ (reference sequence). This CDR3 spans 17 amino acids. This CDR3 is CASNLWGPGTGSHEQYF. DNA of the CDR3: TGTGCCAGCAACTTATGGGGGCCCGGGACAGGGTCCCACGAGCAGTACTTC.

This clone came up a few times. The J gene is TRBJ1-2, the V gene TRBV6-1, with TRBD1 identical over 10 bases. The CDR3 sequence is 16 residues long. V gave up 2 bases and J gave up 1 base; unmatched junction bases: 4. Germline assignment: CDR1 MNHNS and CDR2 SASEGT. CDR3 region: CASSERRTGGNYGYTF. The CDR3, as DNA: TGTGCCAGCAGTGAAAGGCGGACAGGGGGTAACTATGGCTACACCTTC.

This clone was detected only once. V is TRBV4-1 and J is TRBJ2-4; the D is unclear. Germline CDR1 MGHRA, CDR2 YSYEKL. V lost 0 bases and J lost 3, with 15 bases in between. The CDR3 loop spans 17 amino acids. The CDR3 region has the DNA TGCGCCAGCAGCCAAGATCCTCGCCGTGCCGGCAAAAACATTCAGTACTTC. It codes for CASSQDPRRAGKNIQYF.

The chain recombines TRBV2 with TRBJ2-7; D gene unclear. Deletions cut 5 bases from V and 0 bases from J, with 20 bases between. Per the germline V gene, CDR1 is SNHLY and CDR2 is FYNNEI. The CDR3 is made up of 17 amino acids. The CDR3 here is CASSYLHRASSSYEQYF. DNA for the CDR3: TGTGCCAGCAGTTACCTCCACCGGGCCTCGAGCTCCTACGAGCAGTACTTC.

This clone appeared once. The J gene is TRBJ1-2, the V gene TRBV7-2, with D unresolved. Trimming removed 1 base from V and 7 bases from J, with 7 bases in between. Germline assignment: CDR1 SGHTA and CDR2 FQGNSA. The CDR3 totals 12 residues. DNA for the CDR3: TGTGCCAGCAGCTTAGATCTCGGTGGCTACACCTTC. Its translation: CASSLDLGGYTF.

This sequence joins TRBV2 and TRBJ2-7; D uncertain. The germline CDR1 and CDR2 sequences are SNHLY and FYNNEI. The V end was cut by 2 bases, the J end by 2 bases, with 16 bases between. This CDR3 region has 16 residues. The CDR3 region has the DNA TGTGCCAGCAGTGAACAGTTGTTAGTCCCTACCTACGAGCAGTACTTC. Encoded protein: CASSEQLLVPTYEQYF.

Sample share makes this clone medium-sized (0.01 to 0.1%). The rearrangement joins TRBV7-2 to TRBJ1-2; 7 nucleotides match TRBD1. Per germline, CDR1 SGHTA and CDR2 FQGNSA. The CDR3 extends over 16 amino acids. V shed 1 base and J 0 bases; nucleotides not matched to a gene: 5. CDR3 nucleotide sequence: TGTGCCAGCAGCTTAGTAGGGGGCCTCCCTAACTATGGCTACACCTTC. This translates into CASSLVGGLPNYGYTF.

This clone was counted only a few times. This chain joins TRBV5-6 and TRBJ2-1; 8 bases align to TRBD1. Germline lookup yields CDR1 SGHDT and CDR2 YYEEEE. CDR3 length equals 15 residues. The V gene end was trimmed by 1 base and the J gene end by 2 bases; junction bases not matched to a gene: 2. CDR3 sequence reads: CASSLPGQAYNEQFF. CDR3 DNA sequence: TGTGCCAGCAGCTTGCCGGGACAGGCCTACAATGAGCAGTTCTTC. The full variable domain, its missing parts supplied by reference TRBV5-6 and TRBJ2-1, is DAGVTQSPTHLIKTRGQQVTLRCSPKSGHDTVSWYQQALGQGPQFIFQYYEEEERQRGNFPDRFSGHQFPNYSSELNVNALLLGDSALYLCASSLPGQAYNEQFFGPGTRLTVL.

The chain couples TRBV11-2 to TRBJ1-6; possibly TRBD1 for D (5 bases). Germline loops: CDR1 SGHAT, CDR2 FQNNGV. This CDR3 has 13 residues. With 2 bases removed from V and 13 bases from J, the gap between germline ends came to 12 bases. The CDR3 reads CASSLRQGSPLHF. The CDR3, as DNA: TGTGCCAGCAGCTTACGTCAGGGCAGCCCCCTCCACTTT.

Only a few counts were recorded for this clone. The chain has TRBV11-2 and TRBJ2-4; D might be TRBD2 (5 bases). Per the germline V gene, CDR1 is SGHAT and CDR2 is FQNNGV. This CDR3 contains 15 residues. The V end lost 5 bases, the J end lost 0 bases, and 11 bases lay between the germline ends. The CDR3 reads CASSEGGLAKNIQYF. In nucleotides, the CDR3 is TGTGCCAGCAGCGAAGGAGGCCTAGCCAAAAACATTCAGTACTTC.

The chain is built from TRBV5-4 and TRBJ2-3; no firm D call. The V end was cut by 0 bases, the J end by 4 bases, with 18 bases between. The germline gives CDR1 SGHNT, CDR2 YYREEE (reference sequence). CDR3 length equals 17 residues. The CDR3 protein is CASSLARALVGADTQYF. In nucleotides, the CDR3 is TGTGCCAGCAGCTTGGCCCGCGCGTTAGTAGGCGCAGATACGCAGTATTTT.

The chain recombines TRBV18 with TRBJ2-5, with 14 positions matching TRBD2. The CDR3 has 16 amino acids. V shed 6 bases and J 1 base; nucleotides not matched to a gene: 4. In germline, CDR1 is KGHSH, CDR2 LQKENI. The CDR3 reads CASSPGLAGGQETQYF. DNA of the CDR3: TGTGCCAGCTCTCCCGGACTAGCGGGGGGCCAAGAGACCCAGTACTTC.

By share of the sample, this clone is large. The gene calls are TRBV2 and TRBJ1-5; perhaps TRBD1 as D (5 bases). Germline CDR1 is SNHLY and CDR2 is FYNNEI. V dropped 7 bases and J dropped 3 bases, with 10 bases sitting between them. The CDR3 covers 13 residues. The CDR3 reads CASTRDFNQPQHF. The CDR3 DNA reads TGTGCCAGCACTCGGGACTTCAATCAGCCCCAGCATTTT.

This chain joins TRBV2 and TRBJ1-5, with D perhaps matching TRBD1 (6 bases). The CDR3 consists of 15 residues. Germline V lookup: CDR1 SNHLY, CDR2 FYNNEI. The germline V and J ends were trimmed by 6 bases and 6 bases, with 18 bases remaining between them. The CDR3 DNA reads TGTGCCAGCAGCGTCGAGCAGGGGAGAGGTCAGCCCCAGCATTTT. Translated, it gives CASSVEQGRGQPQHF.